The rows below give T cell receptor beta chains drawn from one sample of a study of PD-1 blockade in classical Hodgkin lymphoma. Measured with immunoSEQ multiplex PCR; TCRdb has only the in-frame clones, and not every one. The sample includes about 29,000 clones, 85% to 90% of them seen just once. Sequencing was performed on CD4+ T cells from blood, taken at baseline. These receptors all come from a human donor with classical Hodgkin lymphoma. CDR3s include the opening cysteine and the closing phenylalanine or tryptophan. The D gene is left open where the match is weak. For some rows the clone size is stated as once, few or many, or as a class when expanded; others skip it.

TRBJ1-2 | TRBV6-1 | . | . | CASSVITGYYGYTF | TGTGCCAGCAGTGTAATAACAGGGTACTATGGCTACACCTTC
TRBJ2-3 | TRBV29-1 | once | . | CSVGLILVDSRNTQYF | TGCAGCGTTGGGCTGATTTTAGTGGATAGCAGGAATACGCAGTATTTT
TRBJ2-7 | TRBV6-5 | . | . | CASSYLGSSGHEQYF | TGTGCCAGCAGTTACCTAGGGAGTTCCGGGCACGAGCAGTACTTC
TRBJ2-2 | TRBV15 | . | TRBD2 | CATSIAGGTGELFF | TGTGCCACCAGCATAGCGGGAGGCACCGGGGAGCTGTTTTTT
TRBJ2-7 | TRBV5-5 | . | TRBD1 | CASSLTPGSGQTSYEQYF | TGTGCCAGCAGCTTGACTCCCGGATCGGGACAGACTTCCTACGAGCAGTACTTC
TRBJ2-1 | TRBV5-1 | . | TRBD2 | CASSLETSASYNEQFF | TGCGCCAGCAGCTTGGAAACTAGCGCCTCCTACAATGAGCAGTTCTTC
TRBJ2-7 | TRBV27 | . | TRBD2 | CASSLGLAGPYEQYF | TGTGCCAGCAGTTTAGGCCTAGCGGGACCCTACGAGCAGTACTTC
TRBJ1-6 | TRBV30 | . | . | CAWTWDHYSYNSPLHF | TGTGCCTGGACTTGGGACCACTACTCCTATAATTCACCCCTCCACTTT
TRBJ2-1 | TRBV5-1 | . | . | CASSLGGRSQQFF | TGCGCCAGCAGCTTGGGGGGTAGAAGCCAGCAGTTCTTC
TRBJ2-6 | TRBV6-1 | . | TRBD2 | CATGGRHSGANVLTF | TGTGCCACGGGAGGCAGACACTCTGGGGCCAACGTCCTGACTTTC
TRBJ2-1 | TRBV6-1 | once | . | CASCALDNEQFF | TGTGCCAGCTGTGCCCTTGACAATGAGCAGTTCTTC
TRBJ2-3 | TRBV18 | . | . | CASSPLPISTDTQYF | TGTGCCAGCTCACCACTCCCCATTAGCACAGATACGCAGTATTTT
TRBJ2-7 | TRBV5-4 | few | . | CASSLMDGNEQYF | TGTGCCAGCAGCTTGATGGACGGGAACGAGCAGTACTTC
TRBJ2-3 | TRBV7-7 | medium-sized | . | CASSLMIAEGTSTDTQYF | TGTGCTAGCAGCTTAATGATAGCGGAGGGAACTAGCACAGATACGCAGTATTTT
TRBJ2-5 | TRBV7-7 | . | . | CASSSSGRQETQYF | TGTGCTAGCAGCTCAAGTGGGAGACAAGAGACCCAGTACTTC
TRBJ1-5 | TRBV27 | . | . | CASSFYGENQPQHF | TGTGCCAGCAGTTTCTACGGCGAGAATCAGCCCCAGCATTTT
TRBJ1-3 | TRBV29-1 | once | . | CSVSTGNTIYF | TGCAGCGTATCAACTGGAAACACCATATATTTT
TRBJ1-5 | TRBV19 | . | . | CASTPDRINQPQHF | TGTGCCAGTACCCCCGACAGAATCAATCAGCCCCAGCATTTT